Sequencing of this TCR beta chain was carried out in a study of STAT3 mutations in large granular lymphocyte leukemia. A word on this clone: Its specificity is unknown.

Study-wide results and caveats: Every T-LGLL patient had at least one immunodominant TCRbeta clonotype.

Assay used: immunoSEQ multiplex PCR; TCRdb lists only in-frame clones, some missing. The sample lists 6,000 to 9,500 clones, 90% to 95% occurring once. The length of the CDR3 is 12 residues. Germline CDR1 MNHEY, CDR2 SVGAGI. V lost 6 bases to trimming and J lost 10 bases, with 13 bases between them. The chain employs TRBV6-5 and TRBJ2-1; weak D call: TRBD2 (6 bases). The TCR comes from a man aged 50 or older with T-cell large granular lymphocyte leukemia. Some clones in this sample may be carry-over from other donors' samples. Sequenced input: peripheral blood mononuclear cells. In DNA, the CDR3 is TGTGCCAGCAGGGACTTTGCGGGGGAGCAGTTCTTC. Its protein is CASRDFAGEQFF.